Listed here are 28 T cell receptor beta chains from one sample, sequenced in a study of shared clonotypes between healthy human individuals. Profiling relied on immunoSEQ multiplex PCR, and the TCRdb table lists in-frame clones only, not all of them. The repertoire holds some 1,100,000 clones, with roughly 74% as singletons. The sequencing sample was made of memory CD4+ T cells from PBMCs. This sample's subset: CD45RA-negative fraction. Source of these receptors: a man aged 18-30 years in good health. Some clones in this sample may be carry-over from other donors' samples.

The chain combines TRBV5-4 with TRBJ2-7; D call uncertain. CDR3 size: 15 residues. Germline V gives CDR1 SGHNT, CDR2 YYREEE (reference sequence). V was shortened by 0 bases and J by 6 bases, with 16 bases between the two germline ends. The CDR3 loop reads CASSLGPGSDPEQYF. For the CDR3, the DNA is TGTGCCAGCAGCTTGGGGCCGGGTTCGGACCCCGAGCAGTACTTC.

The chain is built from TRBV6-1 and TRBJ2-1; D uncertain. This CDR3 has 14 residues. Germline V gene lookup returns CDR1 MNHNS and CDR2 SASEGT. Trimming cost V 0 bases and J 8 bases, with 11 bases left between them. The CDR3 protein is CASSEARNGYEQFF. Here the CDR3 DNA reads TGTGCCAGCAGTGAAGCGAGGAATGGTTATGAGCAGTTCTTC.

This chain joins TRBV5-1 and TRBJ2-5; no clear D gene. Trimming pared 1 base from V and 4 bases from J, leaving 14 bases between. Germline assignment: CDR1 SGHRS and CDR2 YFSETQ. The CDR3 runs 15 residues. This CDR3 is CASSLSGVSGETQYF. CDR3 nucleotide sequence: TGCGCCAGCAGCTTGTCTGGGGTTAGTGGAGAGACCCAGTACTTC. The full variable domain, completed using reference TRBV5-1 and TRBJ2-5, is KAGVTQTPRYLIKTRGQQVTLSCSPISGHRSVSWYQQTPGQGLQFLFEYFSETQRNKGNFPGRFSGRQFSNSRSEMNVSTLELGDSALYLCASSLSGVSGETQYFGPGTRLLVL.

J is TRBJ1-1 and V is TRBV30; D remains unclear. Trimming shortened V by 2 bases and J by 5 bases, and 12 bases separated the two germline ends. Germline CDR1 GTSNPN, CDR2 SVGIG (reference sequence). The CDR3 sequence is 13 residues long. The CDR3 loop is CAWSSMTPTEAFF. CDR3 sequence (DNA): TGTGCCTGGAGTTCGATGACTCCAACTGAAGCTTTCTTT.

J is TRBJ2-7 and V is TRBV5-6; 15 bases are a match to TRBD2. The CDR3 covers 15 residues. V lost 3 bases, J lost 7 bases, and 5 bases stayed unmatched. Germline V lookup: CDR1 SGHDT, CDR2 YYEEEE. In nucleotides, the CDR3 is TGTGCCAGCAGCTGGACTAGCGGGAGGGCCCGGGAGCAGTACTTC. Amino acid sequence: CASSWTSGRAREQYF.

In its sample, this clone was seen a few times. The chain recombines TRBV28 with TRBJ1-2; the D gene is possibly TRBD1 (5 bases). The CDR3 has 13 amino acids. Trimming stripped 5 bases from V and 4 bases from J, with 11 bases between. Germline V gene sequence: CDR1 MDHEN, CDR2 SYDVKM. This chain's CDR3 is CASSPTAGYGYTF. The CDR3 bases are TGTGCCAGCAGTCCGACAGCGGGCTATGGCTACACCTTC.

This clone was detected once. The chain recombines TRBV30 with TRBJ1-6, with a weak D call TRBD1 (6 bases). The CDR3 is 17 residues long. Trimming pared 3 bases from V and 0 bases from J, leaving 15 bases between. Germline assignment: CDR1 GTSNPN and CDR2 SVGIG (reference sequence). The CDR3 sequence is CAWRRGADSSYNSPLHF. Here the CDR3 DNA reads TGTGCCTGGAGGCGGGGGGCCGATAGCTCCTATAATTCACCCCTCCACTTT.

This chain connects TRBV4-3 to TRBJ1-4; tentative D call: TRBD1 (5 bases). Trimming removed 3 bases from V and 7 bases from J, with 12 bases in between. Germline CDR1 is LGHNA and CDR2 is YSLEER. The length of the CDR3 is 14 residues. The chain's CDR3 is CASSHREGVEKLFF. CDR3 nucleotides: TGCGCCAGCAGCCACAGGGAAGGCGTTGAAAAACTGTTTTTT.

The J gene is TRBJ1-5, the V gene TRBV5-1, with D perhaps TRBD1 (6 bases). CDR3 length equals 16 residues. V was trimmed by 4 bases and J by 4 bases, leaving 18 bases between them. CDR1 SGHRS and CDR2 YFSETQ come from the germline V gene. CDR3 amino acids: CASSPGAGGRNQPQHF. DNA of the CDR3: TGCGCCAGCAGCCCGGGGGCCGGGGGCCGGAATCAGCCCCAGCATTTT. Combining the CDR3 with reference TRBV5-1 and TRBJ1-5 gives the whole variable domain KAGVTQTPRYLIKTRGQQVTLSCSPISGHRSVSWYQQTPGQGLQFLFEYFSETQRNKGNFPGRFSGRQFSNSRSEMNVSTLELGDSALYLCASSPGAGGRNQPQHFGDGTRLSIL.

This clone was counted a few times. This sequence joins TRBV7-8 and TRBJ1-1; D is unclear. The ends were cut back, 2 bases at V and 1 base at J, with 5 bases in the middle. CDR3 length: 13 residues. The germline gives CDR1 SGHVS, CDR2 FQNEAQ. CDR3 sequence: CASSLSRNTEAFF. The CDR3 DNA reads as TGTGCCAGCAGCTTAAGCAGGAACACTGAAGCTTTCTTT.

The chain carries TRBV19 and TRBJ1-5; possibly TRBD1 for D (5 bases). Trimming cost V 3 bases and J 3 bases, with 12 bases left between them. The germline CDR1 and CDR2 sequences are LNHDA and SQIVND (reference sequence). CDR3 length: 15 amino acids. The CDR3 loop is CASSMGQGFNQPQHF. CDR3 in DNA: TGTGCCAGTAGTATGGGTCAGGGATTCAATCAGCCCCAGCATTTT.

This chain joins TRBV2 and TRBJ2-5; unclear D gene. Germline V gives CDR1 SNHLY, CDR2 FYNNEI. CDR3 size: 12 residues. Deletions cut 6 bases from V and 1 base from J, with 6 bases between. The CDR3 reads CASSVAQETQYF. The CDR3 DNA is TGTGCCAGCAGCGTAGCCCAAGAGACCCAGTACTTC.

The rearrangement uses TRBV5-8 and TRBJ2-4, with D possibly matching TRBD2 (5 bases). This CDR3 contains 14 residues. Trimming stripped 4 bases from V and 2 bases from J, with 10 bases between. Germline CDR1 is SGHTS and CDR2 is YDEGEE. The CDR3, as DNA: TGTGCCAGCAGCCCTACTAGGTCCAAAAACATTCAGTACTTC. This gives the protein CASSPTRSKNIQYF.

The genes are TRBV27 and TRBJ1-2; D possibly corresponds to TRBD1 (5 bases). The CDR3 totals 13 residues. V was cut by 4 bases and J by 6 bases, with 12 bases left in between. Germline V lookup: CDR1 MNHEY, CDR2 SMNVEV (reference sequence). The CDR3 coding sequence is TGTGCCAGCAGTTCGGGCAGGGCCCATGGCTACACCTTC. Protein sequence: CASSSGRAHGYTF.

The V gene is TRBV2, the J gene TRBJ1-3, with D perhaps matching TRBD1 (6 bases). Germline values: CDR1 SNHLY, CDR2 FYNNEI. V lost 7 bases, J lost 4 bases, and 20 bases lay in between. The CDR3 has 16 residues. DNA for the CDR3: TGTGCCAGCACCGCGAGACAGGCTCCCAGAGGAAACACCATATATTTT. It translates to CASTARQAPRGNTIYF.

The V gene is TRBV25-1, the J gene TRBJ2-1; 9 nucleotides align to TRBD2. CDR3 size: 16 residues. Unmatched junction bases numbered 8, after V lost 1 base and J lost 7 bases. The V gene's germline CDR1 is MGHDK and CDR2 SYGVNS. This CDR3 is CASSESGSGRTNEQFF. The DNA of the CDR3 is TGTGCCAGCAGTGAATCGGGTAGCGGGAGAACAAATGAGCAGTTCTTC.

The V and J genes are TRBV27 and TRBJ2-6; D is perhaps TRBD1 or TRBD2 (5 bases each). This CDR3 contains 15 residues. V gave up 4 bases and J gave up 1 base, with 8 bases separating them. The germline V gene has CDR1 MNHEY and CDR2 SMNVEV (reference sequence). This CDR3 reads CASSSRGSGANVLTF. The DNA of the CDR3 is TGTGCCAGCAGTTCGAGGGGATCTGGGGCCAACGTCCTGACTTTC.

This rearrangement joins TRBV28 to TRBJ1-2, with 7 positions matching TRBD1. This CDR3 contains 13 residues. Germline CDR1 and CDR2: MDHEN and SYDVKM. J lost 6 bases, V lost 1 base, and 2 bases had no gene match. CDR3 sequence reads: CASSLYRGHGYTF. CDR3 nucleotides: TGTGCCAGCAGTTTATACAGGGGCCATGGCTACACCTTC.

This clone was counted a few times. The J gene is TRBJ1-2, the V gene TRBV18; the D is unclear. CDR1 and CDR2 (germline): KGHSH, LQKENI. Trimming cost V 3 bases and J 5 bases, with 16 bases left between them. The CDR3 covers 15 residues. CDR3 in DNA: TGTGCCAGCTCACCCGCCGATTCACGAGGGTATGGCTACACCTTC. Translated: CASSPADSRGYGYTF.

The table lists this clone with a count of one. The chain links TRBV15 to TRBJ1-2; no reliable D call. Germline-derived CDR1 and CDR2 are LNHNV and YYDKDF (reference sequence). Trimming pared 5 bases from V and 4 bases from J, leaving 11 bases between. CDR3 length: 13 amino acids. The CDR3 DNA reads as TGTGCCACCAGCCCCTACGGCCCCTATGGCTACACCTTC. Residues: CATSPYGPYGYTF. Full variable domain (remainder filled in from reference TRBV15 and TRBJ1-2): DAMVIQNPRYQVTQFGKPVTLSCSQTLNHNVMYWYQQKSSQAPKLLFHYYDKDFNNEADTPDNFQSRRPNTSFCFLDIRSPGLGDTAMYLCATSPYGPYGYTFGSGTRLTVV.

J is TRBJ2-1 and V is TRBV2; 7 nucleotides agree with TRBD2. Germline trimming cut 8 bases from V and 3 bases from J; bases unmatched to any gene: 7. Germline CDR1 SNHLY, CDR2 FYNNEI. CDR3 length equals 14 residues. CDR3 protein: CASPTRTSYNEQFF. CDR3 sequence (DNA): TGTGCCAGCCCCACTAGGACTAGCTACAATGAGCAGTTCTTC.

This clone was seen a handful of times. The V and J genes are TRBV28 and TRBJ1-2; TRBD1 aligns across 11 bases. The CDR3 is 14 residues long. V was pared by 6 bases and J by 6 bases, with 6 bases of the junction left unmatched. Germline assignment: CDR1 MDHEN and CDR2 SYDVKM. The CDR3 sequence: CASSHGQGAHGYTF. As DNA, the CDR3 is TGTGCCAGCAGCCATGGACAGGGGGCGCATGGCTACACCTTC.

The gene calls are TRBV9 and TRBJ2-2, with TRBD1 matching 7 bases. Unmatched junction bases numbered 4, after V lost 4 bases and J lost 4 bases. The CDR3 length is 14 residues. Per germline, CDR1 SGDLS and CDR2 YYNGEE. DNA of the CDR3: TGTGCCAGCAGCCCAGGGACAGCCACCGGGGAGCTGTTTTTT. As protein: CASSPGTATGELFF.

Many counts were recorded for this clone. The rearrangement links TRBV2 to TRBJ2-5, with 7 bases matching TRBD1. In germline, CDR1 is SNHLY, CDR2 FYNNEI. CDR3 length: 13 amino acids. V dropped 7 bases and J dropped 2; count of bases not matched to a gene: 4. CDR3 in amino acids: CASIKDRQETQYF. In DNA form, the CDR3 reads TGTGCCAGCATCAAGGACAGGCAAGAGACCCAGTACTTC.

Only a few counts were recorded for this clone. The chain employs TRBV30 and TRBJ2-5; TRBD1 or TRBD2 may be the D gene (7 bases each). This CDR3 is 15 amino acids long. V was shortened by 3 bases and J by 1 base, with 15 bases between the two germline ends. The germline CDR1 and CDR2 sequences are GTSNPN and SVGIG (reference sequence). CDR3 residues: CAWSGGTVGQETQYF. As DNA, the CDR3 is TGTGCCTGGAGCGGGGGGACAGTTGGCCAAGAGACCCAGTACTTC.

The chain employs TRBV19 and TRBJ1-1; tentative D call: TRBD1 (6 bases). Trimming pared 5 bases from V and 4 bases from J, leaving 17 bases between. Germline V CDR1 and CDR2: LNHDA, SQIVND (reference sequence). The CDR3 covers 15 residues. Here the CDR3 reads CASSPRTGLGTEAFF. CDR3 DNA sequence: TGTGCCAGTAGTCCCCGAACAGGGTTAGGCACTGAAGCTTTCTTT.

This clone was detected many times. The chain is built from TRBV29-1 and TRBJ1-2; no firm D call. The CDR3 contains 11 residues. The V gene's germline CDR1 is SQVTM and CDR2 ANQGSEA. Trimming left V 2 bases short and J 6 bases short, with 7 bases between. Here the CDR3 reads CSVELGNGYTF. The CDR3 DNA sequence: TGCAGCGTTGAATTAGGGAATGGCTACACCTTC.

This clone was counted only a few times. The chain combines TRBV27 with TRBJ1-1; 12 nucleotides line up with TRBD1. V was pared by 8 bases and J by 4 bases, with 5 bases of the junction left unmatched. Germline loops: CDR1 MNHEY, CDR2 SMNVEV (reference sequence). The CDR3 sequence is 14 residues long. CDR3 sequence (DNA): TGTGCCAGCTGGGACAGGGGGCGCGTCACTGAAGCTTTCTTT. Amino acid sequence: CASWDRGRVTEAFF.